This TCR beta chain is drawn from a study of cytomegalovirus exposure and HLA in healthy donors. Study-wide context: There were 117 million unique TCR beta sequences, drawn from some 180 million T cells, in an earlier analysis. Regarding the study as a whole: In vitro, a few CMV-associated chains proved specific for CMV antigens. Cytomegalovirus-associated status was assigned to roughly 160 TCR beta chains.

The germline V gene has CDR1 SGHNT and CDR2 YENEEA. The CDR3 runs 17 residues. The ends were cut back, 3 bases at V and 2 bases at J, with 18 bases in the middle. Use of 60 Vbeta and 13 Jbeta primers characterized the PCR. TCRdb keeps only in-frame clones here, not all; method: immunoSEQ multiplex PCR. The data hold 150,000 to 200,000 clones, with around 79% observed a single time. Details on this clone: Its antigen is currently unknown.

The source material was PBMCs. The chain carries TRBV11-3 and TRBJ2-3; D might be TRBD2 (6 bases). The clonotype was recovered from a woman aged 45-60 years in good health and CMV-seronegative. CDR3 DNA: TGTGCCAGCAGCTTGGGCAGGGACTCCCTCTCCACAGATACGCAGTATTTT. It encodes CASSLGRDSLSTDTQYF.